Listed below are T cell receptor beta chains from one sample, sequenced in a study of stem cell transplantation in POMP-related autoinflammatory disease. Sequencing was performed with immunoSEQ multiplex PCR; in TCRdb, only in-frame clones are kept and a portion is missing. The sample has 20,000 to 30,000 clones, 80% to 85% seen once. The material was CD4+ T cells from PBMCs, obtained before stem cell transplantation. The receptors shown here come from a human donor with POMP-related autoinflammation and immune dysregulation (PRAID). Each CDR3 is given with its conserved first and last residue. The order of the fields is D gene, V gene, J gene, clone size, CDR3 protein, CDR3 DNA. D genes are given only for firm matches. Size values are once, few and many counts, or a class for expanded clones, and some rows have none.

>.|TRBV6-5|TRBJ1-2|.
CASSYSRQRSYGYTF
TGTGCCAGCAGTTACTCGAGGCAGCGAAGCTATGGCTACACCTTC
>.|TRBV13|TRBJ1-3|.
CASSLYHSGNTIYF
TGTGCCAGCAGCTTGTACCACTCTGGAAACACCATATATTTT
>.|TRBV30|TRBJ1-1|few
CAWSSQVDTEAFF
TGTGCCTGGAGTTCGCAGGTTGACACTGAAGCTTTCTTT
>.|TRBV10-3|TRBJ1-2|.
CAISDFEGVSNYGYTF
TGTGCCATCAGTGACTTCGAGGGGGTCTCTAACTATGGCTACACCTTC
>.|TRBV28|TRBJ2-5|.
CASSLTVGESGETQYF
TGTGCCAGCAGTTTAACGGTTGGGGAGTCTGGAGAGACCCAGTACTTC
>.|TRBV29-1|TRBJ2-5|.
CSVERQGSRGTQYF
TGCAGCGTTGAACGGCAGGGTAGTAGGGGGACCCAGTACTTC
>.|TRBV5-4|TRBJ1-1|few
CASSFGWAENTEAFF
TGTGCCAGCAGCTTCGGTTGGGCAGAGAACACTGAAGCTTTCTTT
>TRBD1|TRBV9|TRBJ2-1|.
CASSNSRGRDEQFF
TGTGCCAGCAGCAACTCCAGGGGGCGCGATGAGCAGTTCTTC
>.|TRBV21-1|TRBJ1-1|.
CASSKGAGSTEAFF
TGTGCCAGCAGCAAAGGTGCAGGGTCCACTGAAGCTTTCTTT
>.|TRBV10-3|TRBJ1-1|.
CAISAHNPARGESEAFF
TGTGCCATCAGTGCCCATAACCCCGCGCGGGGAGAAAGTGAAGCTTTCTTT
>TRBD1|TRBV19|TRBJ1-2|.
CASSRDRDYGYTF
TGTGCCAGTAGTAGGGACAGGGACTATGGCTACACCTTC
>.|TRBV19|TRBJ1-4|.
CASSIRNEKLFF
TGTGCCAGTAGTATCCGAAATGAAAAACTGTTTTTT
>TRBD1|TRBV7-3|TRBJ2-1|.
CASSKTGNNEQFF
TGTGCCAGCAGCAAGACAGGGAACAATGAGCAGTTCTTC
>TRBD1|TRBV28|TRBJ2-5|.
CASISPPGQQEETQYF
TGTGCCAGCATCTCCCCCCCGGGACAGCAGGAAGAGACCCAGTACTTC
>TRBD1|TRBV19|TRBJ1-2|.
CASSLPMTGVYGYTF
TGTGCCAGTAGTCTTCCCATGACAGGGGTCTATGGCTACACCTTC
>.|TRBV7-3|TRBJ2-3|.
CASSLDGSFPSTDTQYF
TGTGCCAGCAGCTTAGACGGGTCATTCCCTAGCACAGATACGCAGTATTTT
>TRBD2|TRBV7-9|TRBJ2-1|.
CASKGTLADGHNEQFF
TGTGCCAGCAAGGGCACCCTAGCGGACGGACACAATGAGCAGTTCTTC
>TRBD2|TRBV6-4|TRBJ2-3|.
CASSLSGGLTDTQYF
TGTGCCAGCAGTCTTAGCGGGGGCCTCACAGATACGCAGTATTTT
>.|TRBV5-1|TRBJ2-3|.
CASHGGPLSTDTQYF
TGCGCCAGCCATGGCGGACCGCTTAGCACAGATACGCAGTATTTT
>TRBD1|TRBV6-1|TRBJ1-5|few
CASSEGQASNQPQHF
TGTGCCAGCAGCGAAGGACAGGCCAGCAATCAGCCCCAGCATTTT
>.|TRBV19|TRBJ1-2|few
CASGSRGYGYTF
TGTGCCAGTGGGAGCAGGGGTTATGGCTACACCTTC
>.|TRBV28|TRBJ2-1|.
CASSSYLGSSSYNEQFF
TGTGCCAGCAGTTCCTACTTGGGGTCGAGCTCCTACAATGAGCAGTTCTTC
>.|TRBV9|TRBJ2-3|once
CASSVLVRSTDTQYF
TGTGCCAGCAGCGTCCTAGTGCGGAGCACAGATACGCAGTATTTT
>.|TRBV15|TRBJ2-2|.
CATSREVTPTGELFF
TGTGCCACCAGCAGAGAGGTCACCCCCACCGGGGAGCTGTTTTTT
>.|TRBV27|TRBJ1-1|.
CASSLRQVSVGTEAFF
TGTGCCAGCAGTTTACGGCAGGTAAGCGTCGGCACTGAAGCTTTCTTT
>.|TRBV19|TRBJ1-2|.
CASTWGGAQSYTF
TGTGCCAGTACCTGGGGGGGGGCGCAGAGCTACACCTTC
>.|TRBV25-1|TRBJ1-2|.
CASSFLVGTGYTF
TGTGCCAGCAGTTTCCTGGTGGGGACTGGCTACACCTTC
>.|TRBV5-6|TRBJ2-1|.
CASSFFPSGSYNEQFF
TGTGCCAGCAGCTTTTTCCCCAGCGGCTCCTACAATGAGCAGTTCTTC
>.|TRBV5-1|TRBJ1-4|.
CASSLAWGERIATNEKLFF
TGCGCCAGCAGCTTGGCATGGGGCGAAAGAATAGCAACTAATGAAAAACTGTTTTTT
>TRBD1|TRBV7-9|TRBJ1-1|few
CASTTDRVGNTEAFF
TGTGCCAGCACCACCGACAGGGTGGGGAACACTGAAGCTTTCTTT
>.|TRBV11-2|TRBJ2-7|once
CASSLDLGPSYSYEQYF
TGTGCCAGCAGCTTAGACCTCGGGCCGTCATACTCCTACGAGCAGTACTTC
>.|TRBV28|TRBJ2-6|.
CASSLGSSGANVLTF
TGTGCCAGCAGTTTAGGGAGCTCTGGGGCCAACGTCCTGACTTTC
>.|TRBV14|TRBJ2-1|.
CASKDDPGNEQFF
TGTGCCAGCAAGGACGATCCTGGCAATGAGCAGTTCTTC
>TRBD1|TRBV2|TRBJ1-5|few
CASSGVTGGSRQHF
TGTGCCAGCAGTGGGGTGACAGGGGGCTCGCGCCAGCATTTT
>TRBD1|TRBV11-2|TRBJ2-7|once
CASSPLWDRIYEQYF
TGTGCCAGCAGCCCTCTATGGGACAGGATCTACGAGCAGTACTTC
>.|TRBV10-3|TRBJ1-1|once
CAIREYKDTEAFF
TGTGCCATCAGAGAATACAAGGACACTGAAGCTTTCTTT
>TRBD2|TRBV6-6|TRBJ2-1|.
CASSLGGLAGDEQFF
TGTGCCAGCAGCCTAGGGGGACTAGCGGGGGATGAGCAGTTCTTC
>TRBD1|TRBV6-1|TRBJ2-6|.
CAGRQGFGANVLTF
TGTGCCGGCCGACAGGGGTTTGGGGCCAACGTCCTGACTTTC
>.|TRBV15|TRBJ1-1|.
CATSSQKLGGNTEAFF
TGTGCCACCAGCAGCCAAAAACTAGGCGGGAACACTGAAGCTTTCTTT